This entry is about one T cell receptor (beta chain). Antigen: not known. Prior autoimmune disease or systemic immunosuppression barred patients. The data are from a study of OX40 agonist ivuxolimab in advanced cancers. Study as a whole: The eligibility criteria allowed prior anti-PD-1, anti-PD-L1 or anti-CTLA-4 therapy, and 40% had some.

Measured with immunoSEQ multiplex PCR; TCRdb has only the in-frame clones, and not every one. The table includes roughly 70,000 clones, about four fifths detected once. Findings of the study overall: Certain nonresponders likewise exhibited a low normalized T-cell clonal expansion.

Germline CDR1 is SNHLY and CDR2 is FYNNEI. The J segment lost 3 bases and the V segment lost 5 bases, leaving 6 bases of the junction unmatched. This CDR3 comprises 14 residues. The V gene is TRBV2, the J gene TRBJ1-2, with TRBD1 matching over 7 bases. The receptor was derived from an adult with an advanced solid tumor such as melanoma, head and neck, liver or kidney cancer. This specimen was CD4+ or CD8+ T cells sorted from blood, taken in a trial of the OX40 agonist ivuxolimab. The CDR3 reads CASSRQGADYGYTF. Here the CDR3 DNA reads TGTGCCAGCAGTCGACAGGGCGCGGACTATGGCTACACCTTC.